This T cell receptor (beta chain) originates from a study of shared clonotypes between healthy human individuals. Turning to the study itself: Each donor contributed plates that comprised three CD4 naive, three CD4 memory, two CD8 naive and one CD8 memory.

This CDR3 comprises 15 residues. V dropped 1 base and J dropped 0 bases, with 7 bases sitting between them. The germline V gene has CDR1 SGHVS and CDR2 FNYEAQ. The DNA input per sorted-subset replicate PCR was roughly 180 ng, corresponding to 30,000 or so T cell genomes. Some clones are missing from TCRdb's copy, which holds only in-frame ones; the method was immunoSEQ multiplex PCR. Counted here are under 600,000 clones, roughly 98% occurring once; the ten biggest clones make up more than 0.3%. CD8 cells regarded as naive lacked CD45RO, were positively chosen for CCR7, and omitted terminally differentiated effector memory CD45RA+ cells.

This chain joins TRBV7-6 and TRBJ2-1; no clear D gene. This TCR derives from a man in his thirties or forties in good health. The sequenced sample was naive CD8+ T cells sorted from blood. DNA of the CDR3: TGTGCCAGCAGCTTAGACGCCAGCTCCTACAATGAGCAGTTCTTC. Translation: CASSLDASSYNEQFF.